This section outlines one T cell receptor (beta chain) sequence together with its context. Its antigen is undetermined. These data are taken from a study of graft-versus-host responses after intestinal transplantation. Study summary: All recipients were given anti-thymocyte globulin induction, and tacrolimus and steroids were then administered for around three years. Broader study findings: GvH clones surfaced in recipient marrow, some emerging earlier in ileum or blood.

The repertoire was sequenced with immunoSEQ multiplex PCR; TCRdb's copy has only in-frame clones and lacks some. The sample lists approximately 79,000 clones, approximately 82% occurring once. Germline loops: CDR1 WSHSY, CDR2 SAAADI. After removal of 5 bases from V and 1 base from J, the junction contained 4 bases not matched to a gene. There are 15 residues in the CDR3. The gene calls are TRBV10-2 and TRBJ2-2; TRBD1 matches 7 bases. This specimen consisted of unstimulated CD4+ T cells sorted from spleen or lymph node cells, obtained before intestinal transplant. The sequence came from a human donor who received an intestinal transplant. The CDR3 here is CASSWDSRNTGELFF. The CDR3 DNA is TGCGCCAGCAGTTGGGACAGCCGGAACACCGGGGAGCTGTTTTTT.